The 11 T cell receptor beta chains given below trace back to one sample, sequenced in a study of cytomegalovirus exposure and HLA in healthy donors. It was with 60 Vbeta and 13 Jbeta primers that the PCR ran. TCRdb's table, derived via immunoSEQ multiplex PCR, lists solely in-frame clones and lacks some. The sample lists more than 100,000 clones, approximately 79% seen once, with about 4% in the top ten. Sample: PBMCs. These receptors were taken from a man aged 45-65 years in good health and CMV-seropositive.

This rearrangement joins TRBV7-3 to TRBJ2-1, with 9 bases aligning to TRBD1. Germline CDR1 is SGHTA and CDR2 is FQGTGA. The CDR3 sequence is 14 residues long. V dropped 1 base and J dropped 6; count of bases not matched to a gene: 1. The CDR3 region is CASSLKDRGNEQFF. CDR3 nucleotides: TGTGCCAGCAGCTTAAAGGACAGGGGCAATGAGCAGTTCTTC.

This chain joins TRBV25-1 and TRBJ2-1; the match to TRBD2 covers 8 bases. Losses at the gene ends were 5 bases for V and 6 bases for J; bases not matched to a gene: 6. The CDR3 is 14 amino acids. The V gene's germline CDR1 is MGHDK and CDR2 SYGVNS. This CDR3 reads CASSQAGAGNEQFF. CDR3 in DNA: TGTGCCAGCAGTCAAGCGGGAGCGGGCAATGAGCAGTTCTTC.

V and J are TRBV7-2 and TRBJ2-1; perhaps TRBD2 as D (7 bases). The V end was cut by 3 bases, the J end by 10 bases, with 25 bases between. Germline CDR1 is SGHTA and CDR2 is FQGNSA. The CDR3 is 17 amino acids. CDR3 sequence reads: CASSFGAPGLLDSEQFF. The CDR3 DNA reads TGTGCCAGCAGCTTTGGTGCCCCGGGACTACTGGACAGCGAGCAGTTCTTC. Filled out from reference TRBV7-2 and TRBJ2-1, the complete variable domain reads GAGVSQSPSNKVTEKGKDVELRCDPISGHTALYWYRQSLGQGLEFLIYFQGNSAPDKSGLPSDRFSAERTGGSVSTLTIQRTQQEDSAVYLCASSFGAPGLLDSEQFFGPGTRLTVL.

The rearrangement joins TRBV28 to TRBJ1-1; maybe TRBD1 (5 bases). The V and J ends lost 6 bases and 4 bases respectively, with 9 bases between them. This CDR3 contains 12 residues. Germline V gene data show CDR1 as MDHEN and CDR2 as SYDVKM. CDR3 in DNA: TGTGCCAGCAGCGGGGGGGGCACTGAAGCTTTCTTT. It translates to CASSGGGTEAFF.

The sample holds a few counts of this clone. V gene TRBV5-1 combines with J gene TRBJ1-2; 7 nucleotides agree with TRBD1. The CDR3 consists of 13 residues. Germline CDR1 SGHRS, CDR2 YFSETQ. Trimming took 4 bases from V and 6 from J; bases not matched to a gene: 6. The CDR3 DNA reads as TGCGCCAGCAGCCAAGACAGGGTCGATGGCTACACCTTC. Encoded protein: CASSQDRVDGYTF.

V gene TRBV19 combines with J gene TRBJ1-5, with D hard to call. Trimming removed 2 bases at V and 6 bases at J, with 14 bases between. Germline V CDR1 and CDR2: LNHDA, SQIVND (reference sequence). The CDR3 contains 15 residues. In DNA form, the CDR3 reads TGTGCCAGTAGTATAAGGTCACAGCCAAGTCAGCCCCAGCATTTT. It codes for CASSIRSQPSQPQHF.

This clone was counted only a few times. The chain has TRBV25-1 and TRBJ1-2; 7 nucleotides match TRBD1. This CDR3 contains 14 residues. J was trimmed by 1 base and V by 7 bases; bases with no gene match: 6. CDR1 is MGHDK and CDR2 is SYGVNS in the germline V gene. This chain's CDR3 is CASNDPGGNYGYTF. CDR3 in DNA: TGTGCCAGCAATGACCCAGGGGGTAACTATGGCTACACCTTC.

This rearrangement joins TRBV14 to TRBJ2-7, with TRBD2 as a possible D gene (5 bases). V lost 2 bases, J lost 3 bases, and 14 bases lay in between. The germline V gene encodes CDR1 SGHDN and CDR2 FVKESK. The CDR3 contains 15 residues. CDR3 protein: CASSQRAPEGYEQYF. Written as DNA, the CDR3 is TGTGCCAGCAGCCAAAGGGCTCCCGAGGGCTACGAGCAGTACTTC.

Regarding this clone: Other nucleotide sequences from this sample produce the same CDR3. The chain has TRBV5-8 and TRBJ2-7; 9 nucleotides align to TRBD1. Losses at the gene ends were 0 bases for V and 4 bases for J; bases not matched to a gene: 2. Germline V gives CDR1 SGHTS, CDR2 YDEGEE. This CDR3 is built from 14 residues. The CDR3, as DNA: TGTGCCAGCAGCTTGGCCGACAGGGGGTACGAGCAGTACTTC. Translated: CASSLADRGYEQYF.

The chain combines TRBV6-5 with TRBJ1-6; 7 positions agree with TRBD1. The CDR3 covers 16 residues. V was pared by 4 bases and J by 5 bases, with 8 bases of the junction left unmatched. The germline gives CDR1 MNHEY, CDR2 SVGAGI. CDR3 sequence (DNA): TGTGCCAGCAGTTTGCTTTCGACAGGGAATAATTCACCCCTCCACTTT. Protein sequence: CASSLLSTGNNSPLHF.

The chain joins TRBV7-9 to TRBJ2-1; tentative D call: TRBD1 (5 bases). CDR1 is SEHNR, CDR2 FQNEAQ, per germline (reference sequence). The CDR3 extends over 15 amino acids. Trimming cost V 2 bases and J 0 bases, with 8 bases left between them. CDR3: CASSLSGPSYNEQFF. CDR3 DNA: TGTGCCAGCAGCTTATCAGGGCCCTCCTACAATGAGCAGTTCTTC.